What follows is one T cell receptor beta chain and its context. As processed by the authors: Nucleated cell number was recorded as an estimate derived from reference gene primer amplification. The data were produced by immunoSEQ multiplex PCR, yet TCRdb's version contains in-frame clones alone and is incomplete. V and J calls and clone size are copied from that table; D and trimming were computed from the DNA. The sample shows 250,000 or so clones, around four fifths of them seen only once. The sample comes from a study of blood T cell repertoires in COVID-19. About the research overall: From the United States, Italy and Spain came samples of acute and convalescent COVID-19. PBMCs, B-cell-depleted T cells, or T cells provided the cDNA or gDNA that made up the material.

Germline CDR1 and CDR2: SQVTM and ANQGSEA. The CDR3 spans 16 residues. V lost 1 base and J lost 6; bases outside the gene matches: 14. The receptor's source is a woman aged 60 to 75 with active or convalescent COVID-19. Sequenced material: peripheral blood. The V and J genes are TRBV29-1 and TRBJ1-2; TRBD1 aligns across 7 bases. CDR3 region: CSVEAQLITGVNGYTF. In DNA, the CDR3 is TGCAGCGTTGAAGCCCAACTTATTACAGGGGTGAATGGCTACACCTTC.